Below, 32 T cell receptor beta chains from the same sample are listed, as sequenced in a study of identical twins. TCRdb independently ran MiXCR on the 5' RACE reads; one entry per CDR3 protein. The sample contains 1.5 million to 2 million distinct CDR3 sequences, less than 40% of which appear only once. Sequencing was performed on cord blood. These receptors came from a newborn girl in good health.

The rearrangement uses TRBV15 and TRBJ2-3; D uncertain. CDR1 is LNHNV, CDR2 YYDKDF, per germline (reference sequence). CDR3 length: 15 residues. V was shortened by 0 bases and J by 1 base, with 8 bases between the two germline ends. The CDR3 DNA sequence: TGTGCCACCAGCAGAGATCCTCCAGGCACAGATACGCAGTATTTT. Its translation is CATSRDPPGTDTQYF.

V gene TRBV6-1 combines with J gene TRBJ1-2, with 7 bases identical to TRBD1. Germline CDR1 reads MNHNS; CDR2 reads SASEGT. This CDR3 is built from 15 residues. V lost 6 bases to trimming and J lost 5 bases; unmatched junction nucleotides: 12. CDR3 nucleotide sequence: TGTGCCAGCAGCACCGGGACAGTAAATGGTTATGGCTACACCTTC. This translates into CASSTGTVNGYGYTF.

The chain joins TRBV25-1 to TRBJ1-5; D ambiguous. Trimming took off 5 bases at V and 14 bases at J, with 10 bases between the two ends. CDR1 MGHDK and CDR2 SYGVNS come from the germline V gene. This CDR3 is built from 10 residues. CDR3 amino acids: CASSTRGEHF. CDR3 DNA sequence: TGTGCCAGCAGTACTCGCGGGGAGCATTTT.

This clonotype was counted between two and nine times. The gene calls are TRBV12-3 or TRBV12-4 and TRBJ2-7; TRBD1 matches 10 bases. Trimming took 4 bases from V and 3 from J; bases not matched to a gene: 6. This CDR3 region has 15 residues. The CDR3 DNA reads TGTGCCAGCAGTTGCCGGGACAGGGGAGACTACGAGCAGTACTTC. Translating it yields CASSCRDRGDYEQYF.

A single count supports this clonotype. CDR3 nucleotides: TGTGCTAGTGGTTTGGTAAGCGCAGATACGCAGTATTTT. This gives the protein CASGLVSADTQYF. The V and J genes are TRBV12-5 and TRBJ2-3, with D unresolved. In germline, CDR1 is LGHNT, CDR2 FRNRAP. The CDR3 covers 13 residues. V gave up 0 bases and J gave up 4 bases, with 5 bases separating them.

This clonotype was recorded at least ten times. The V and J genes are TRBV10-3 and TRBJ2-5; TRBD1 is a possible D gene (6 bases). The CDR3 runs to 11 residues. In germline, CDR1 is ENHRY, CDR2 SYGVKD. As DNA, the CDR3 is TGTGTGGAACAGGGAAAAGAGACCCAGTACTTC. It encodes CVEQGKETQYF.

This clonotype has only a few counts. The CDR3 DNA follows: TGCAGTGCTAGATCCACCGGGGGGCACAGGGGACGCGGCTACACCTTC. Its translation: CSARSTGGHRGRGYTF. The genes are TRBV20-1 and TRBJ1-2; 7 nucleotides match TRBD1. V dropped 2 bases and J dropped 8; count of bases not matched to a gene: 17. Germline V gives CDR1 DFQATT, CDR2 SNEGSKA (reference sequence). This CDR3 contains 16 residues.

The chain employs TRBV25-1 and TRBJ2-7, with D tentatively TRBD2 (6 bases). CDR3 size: 14 residues. Between the trimmed V and J ends, which lost 9 bases and 3 bases, there was a span of 18 bases. From germline, CDR1 is MGHDK and CDR2 SYGVNS. The CDR3 DNA follows: TGTGCCAGTATGGCGGGACGGGCATACTACGAGCAGTACTTC. It encodes CASMAGRAYYEQYF.

This clonotype has just a few counts. This sequence joins TRBV6-2 or TRBV6-3 and TRBJ1-2; D not resolved. Germline values: CDR1 MNHEY, CDR2 SVGEGT. V was pared by 7 bases and J by 6 bases, with 18 bases between. The CDR3 consists of 14 residues. CDR3 sequence (DNA): TGTGCCAGCAACGAAATGGGCTGGGCTGATGGCTACACCTTC. Protein product: CASNEMGWADGYTF.

The chain links TRBV7-8 to TRBJ2-7, with TRBD2 identical over 9 bases. V was pared by 3 bases and J by 2 bases, with 2 bases of the junction left unmatched. The CDR3 runs 14 residues. Per the germline V gene, CDR1 is SGHVS and CDR2 is FQNEAQ. This CDR3 is CASSFQRGAYEQYF. DNA for the CDR3: TGTGCCAGCAGCTTCCAGCGGGGGGCCTACGAGCAGTACTTC.

Details on this clonotype: Being one base from a much bigger clone, this may be a read error. This CDR3 reads CASSKTSGVNEQYF. DNA for the CDR3: TGCGCCAGCAGCAAGACTAGCGGGGTCAATGAGCAGTACTTC. The chain employs TRBV5-1 and TRBJ2-1; 11 nucleotides match TRBD2. The DNA end is a closer match to TRBJ2-7, so the J assignment may be wrong. Germline CDR1 reads SGHRS; CDR2 reads YFSETQ. There are 14 residues in the CDR3.

V is TRBV7-6 and J is TRBJ2-1; 7 nucleotides line up with TRBD1. This CDR3 is 17 amino acids long. Germline CDR1 reads SGHVS; CDR2 reads FNYEAQ. V gave up 3 bases and J gave up 2 bases; unmatched junction bases: 10. CDR3 in DNA: TGTGCCAGCAGCTTCCATTTCCTCGACAGGGCCTACAATGAGCAGTTCTTC. Encoded protein: CASSFHFLDRAYNEQFF.

The rearrangement joins TRBV9 to TRBJ1-6, with D possibly being TRBD1 (6 bases). Germline loops: CDR1 SGDLS, CDR2 YYNGEE. CDR3 length: 15 amino acids. Trimming left V 2 bases short and J 13 bases short, with 19 bases between. In DNA form, the CDR3 reads TGTGCCAGCAGCGTTGGTTGGGGGGGCGAGGGTCCCCTCCACTTT. This codes for CASSVGWGGEGPLHF.

V usage is TRBV14 and J usage is TRBJ2-7; 9 bases match TRBD1. The CDR3 contains 17 residues. V was pared by 0 bases and J by 3 bases, with 9 bases of the junction left unmatched. Germline assignment: CDR1 SGHDN and CDR2 FVKESK. CDR3 in DNA: TGTGCCAGCAGCCAAGATAGGAACTTGGACAGGGGCTACGAGCAGTACTTC. Protein: CASSQDRNLDRGYEQYF.

This clonotype was counted many times. The chain is built from TRBV4-1 and TRBJ2-1; perhaps TRBD2 as D (5 bases). V was pared by 0 bases and J by 8 bases, with 8 bases between. Germline V lookup: CDR1 MGHRA, CDR2 YSYEKL. The length of the CDR3 is 13 residues. CDR3 protein: CASSQDDGDEQFF. The CDR3 DNA reads TGCGCCAGCAGCCAAGATGACGGGGATGAGCAGTTCTTC.

This clonotype showed up just a few times. The chain combines TRBV20-1 with TRBJ2-3; TRBD1 matches 8 bases. This CDR3 contains 14 residues. Germline CDR1 reads DFQATT; CDR2 reads SNEGSKA (reference sequence). Trimming removed 3 bases from V and 4 bases from J; junction bases left unmatched: 6. The CDR3 reads CSASDRGRADTQYF. Written as DNA, the CDR3 is TGCAGTGCTAGTGACAGGGGAAGGGCAGATACGCAGTATTTT.

CDR3 loop: CASSEGGLANEKLFF. Here the CDR3 DNA reads TGTGCCAGCAGTGAAGGGGGGTTGGCTAATGAAAAACTGTTTTTT. The chain joins TRBV2 to TRBJ1-4, with TRBD1 as a possible D gene (5 bases). Germline V gene lookup returns CDR1 SNHLY and CDR2 FYNNEI. Between the trimmed V and J ends, which lost 1 base and 3 bases, there was a span of 9 bases. This CDR3 contains 15 residues.

Comments on this clonotype: The germline gene is not matched at one end of the junction; a read error may be the cause. The rearrangement joins TRBV10-3 to TRBJ2-4, with 9 positions matching TRBD2. The V gene's germline CDR1 is ENHRY and CDR2 SYGVKD. The CDR3 consists of 15 residues. The CDR3 coding sequence is TGTGCCATCAGTGAGAAGCGGGAGGACCAAAACATTCAGTCCTTC. This codes for CAISEKREDQNIQSF.

This clonotype was seen once. The genes are TRBV18 and TRBJ2-5; 9 nucleotides line up with TRBD1. The last part of the DNA fits TRBJ2-7 better; the J call may be wrong. CDR1 and CDR2 from the germline V gene are KGHSH and LQKENI. The CDR3 contains 15 residues. CDR3 DNA sequence: TGTGCCAGCTCACCACCGGGGGGACAGGGCTACGAGCAGTACTTC. It codes for CASSPPGGQGYEQYF.

In its sample, this clonotype was seen a few times. This chain links TRBV5-1 with TRBJ1-2; TRBD1 matches 8 bases. The CDR3 totals 16 residues. V gave up 1 base and J gave up 4 bases; unmatched junction bases: 9. CDR1 is SGHRS, CDR2 YFSETQ, per germline. The CDR3 loop is CASSLMGTGASYGYTF. Written as DNA, the CDR3 is TGCGCCAGCAGCTTGATGGGGACAGGAGCCTCCTATGGCTACACCTTC.

This clonotype has only a few counts. The chain is built from TRBV11-2 and TRBJ2-7; D perhaps matches TRBD1 (5 bases). In germline, CDR1 is SGHAT, CDR2 FQNNGV. The CDR3 runs 14 residues. The V end was cut by 4 bases, the J end by 2 bases, with 12 bases between. The CDR3 DNA follows: TGTGCCAGCAGCTCCGCAGAACAGGCCTACGAGCAGTACTTC. Translation: CASSSAEQAYEQYF.

This chain joins TRBV20-1 and TRBJ1-1; D gene uncertain. Germline V gene sequence: CDR1 DFQATT, CDR2 SNEGSKA (reference sequence). The CDR3 loop spans 11 amino acids. V gave up 3 bases and J gave up 5 bases, with 7 bases separating them. The CDR3 sequence: CSASLRTEAFF. The CDR3 DNA is TGCAGTGCTAGCTTGAGAACTGAAGCTTTCTTT.

V is TRBV6-6 and J is TRBJ2-5, with D perhaps TRBD1 or TRBD2 (6 bases each). TRBJ2-7 explains the end of the DNA better; the J call may be wrong. Germline CDR1 and CDR2: MNHNY and SVGAGI (reference sequence). There are 15 residues in the CDR3. CDR3 sequence reads: CASCAGGRAYYEQYF. The CDR3, as DNA: TGTGCCAGCTGTGCCGGGGGCCGAGCCTACTACGAGCAGTACTTC.

V is TRBV29-1 and J is TRBJ2-1, with D perhaps TRBD1 or TRBD2 (5 bases each). Per germline, CDR1 SQVTM and CDR2 ANQGSEA. The V gene lost 1 base and the J gene lost 0 bases, with 10 bases spanning the gap. The CDR3 runs to 15 residues. The CDR3 protein is CSVEGGTSSYNEQFF. In DNA, the CDR3 is TGCAGCGTTGAAGGGGGGACCAGCTCCTACAATGAGCAGTTCTTC.

V is TRBV10-3 and J is TRBJ1-1, with D perhaps matching TRBD1 (5 bases). V was cut by 2 bases and J by 10 bases, with 11 bases left in between. The germline V gene has CDR1 ENHRY and CDR2 SYGVKD. This CDR3 has 12 amino acids. CDR3 loop: CAISEGAPGAFF. CDR3 nucleotide sequence: TGTGCCATCAGTGAGGGGGCCCCAGGAGCTTTCTTT.

The chain employs TRBV27 and TRBJ1-2; 9 positions match TRBD1. There are 14 residues in the CDR3. After removal of 5 bases from V and 8 bases from J, the junction contained 9 bases not matched to a gene. Per germline, CDR1 MNHEY and CDR2 SMNVEV (reference sequence). For the CDR3, the DNA is TGTGCCAGCAGTCCCTCACAGGGGGCGGAAGGCTACACCTTC. Protein product: CASSPSQGAEGYTF.

The J gene is TRBJ2-2, the V gene TRBV15, with 9 bases lining up with TRBD2. Germline V gene sequence: CDR1 LNHNV, CDR2 YYDKDF (reference sequence). Germline trimming cut 8 bases from V and 5 bases from J; bases unmatched to any gene: 6. CDR3 length: 14 amino acids. The CDR3 DNA reads TGTGCCACCGGGACTAGCTGGATTACCGGGGAGCTGTTTTTT. Translation: CATGTSWITGELFF.

This chain links TRBV6-1 with TRBJ2-5, with D perhaps matching TRBD2 (6 bases). The germline CDR1 and CDR2 sequences are MNHNS and SASEGT. The CDR3 totals 15 residues. Trimming removed 2 bases from V and 5 bases from J, with 15 bases in between. The CDR3 DNA reads TGTGCCAGCAGTGAATTTCGACTAGGCGGGGAGACCCAGTACTTC. It translates to CASSEFRLGGETQYF.

This clonotype was counted many times. The CDR3 here is CASIPDSLNGYTF. The CDR3, as DNA: TGTGCCAGCATCCCCGACAGCCTCAATGGCTACACCTTC. The V call is TRBV2, the J call TRBJ1-2; D perhaps matches TRBD1 (5 bases). CDR1 and CDR2 (germline): SNHLY, FYNNEI. V was trimmed by 7 bases and J by 6 bases, leaving 15 bases between them. The CDR3 extends over 13 amino acids.

V is TRBV6-6 and J is TRBJ2-3; D not resolved. Germline CDR1 and CDR2: MNHNY and SVGAGI (reference sequence). Trimming took off 0 bases at V and 2 bases at J, with 12 bases between the two ends. This CDR3 is built from 16 residues. CDR3 sequence reads: CASSYSSQDATDTQYF. For the CDR3, the DNA is TGTGCCAGCAGTTACTCATCTCAGGACGCCACAGATACGCAGTATTTT.

The chain carries TRBV6-1 and TRBJ1-1; a possible D gene is TRBD1 (5 bases). The CDR3 runs 17 residues. Germline V lookup: CDR1 MNHNS, CDR2 SASEGT. Trimming pared 6 bases from V and 1 base from J, leaving 21 bases between. The CDR3 nucleotides read TGTGCCAGCAGACCTTTTGGGACTCCCGCGCCGAACACTGAAGCTTTCTTT. This codes for CASRPFGTPAPNTEAFF.

Points on this clonotype: Compared with germline, one end of the junction differs, possibly owing to a read error. The chain couples TRBV3-1 to TRBJ1-1; D call uncertain. The germline V gene encodes CDR1 LGHDT and CDR2 YNNKEL (reference sequence). This CDR3 contains 11 residues. The CDR3 DNA is TGTGCCAGCAGCGACAACACTGAAGTTTTCTTT. Its translation is CASSDNTEVFF.